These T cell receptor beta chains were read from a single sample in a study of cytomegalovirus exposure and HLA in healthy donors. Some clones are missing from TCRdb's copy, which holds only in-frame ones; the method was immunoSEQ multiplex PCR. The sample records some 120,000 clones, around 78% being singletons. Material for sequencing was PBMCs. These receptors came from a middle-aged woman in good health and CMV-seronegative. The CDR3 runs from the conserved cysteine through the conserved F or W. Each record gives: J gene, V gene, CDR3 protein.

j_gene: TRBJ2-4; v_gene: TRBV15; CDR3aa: CATSSFRNSQYF
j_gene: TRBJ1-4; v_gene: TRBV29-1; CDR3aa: CSVEAPDRGSEKLFF
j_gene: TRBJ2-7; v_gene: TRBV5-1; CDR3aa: CASSPLAGTQYEQYF
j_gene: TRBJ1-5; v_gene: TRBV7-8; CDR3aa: CASSLGGSTTSHQPQHF
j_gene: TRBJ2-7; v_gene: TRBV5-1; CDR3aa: CASSSQGNEQYF
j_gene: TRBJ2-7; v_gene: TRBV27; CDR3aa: CASRKTGGVNEQYF
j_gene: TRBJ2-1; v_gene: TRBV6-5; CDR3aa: CASSYSFATYNEQFF
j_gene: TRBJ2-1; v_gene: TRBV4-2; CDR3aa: CASSQDLNSYNEQFF
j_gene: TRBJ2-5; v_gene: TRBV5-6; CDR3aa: CASSLWGEGPEEETQYF
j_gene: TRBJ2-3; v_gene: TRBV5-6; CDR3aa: CASSPGYGGRDTQYF
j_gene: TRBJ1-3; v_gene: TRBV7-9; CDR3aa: CASSLARGAGSGNTIYF
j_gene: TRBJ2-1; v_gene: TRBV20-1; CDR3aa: CSAWWAEQFF
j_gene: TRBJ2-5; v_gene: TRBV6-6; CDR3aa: CASSTIRTGKFETQYF
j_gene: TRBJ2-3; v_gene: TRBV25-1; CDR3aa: CASNPQGIGTDTQYF
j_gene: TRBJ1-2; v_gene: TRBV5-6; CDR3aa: CASSPVVGYGYTF
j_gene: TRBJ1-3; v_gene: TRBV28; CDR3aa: CASSLHTGWETGNTIYF
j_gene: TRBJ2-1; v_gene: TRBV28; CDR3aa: CASTDYGQGEAEQFF
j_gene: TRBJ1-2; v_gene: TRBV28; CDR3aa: CASSLIPGQGNGYTF
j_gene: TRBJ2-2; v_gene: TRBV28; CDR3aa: CASSPPTVNTGELFF
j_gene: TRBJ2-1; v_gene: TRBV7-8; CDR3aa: CASSYHRGLGYEQFF
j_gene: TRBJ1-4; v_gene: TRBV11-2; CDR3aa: CASSRDRDEKLFF
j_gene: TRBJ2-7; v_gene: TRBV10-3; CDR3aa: CAISDIAGSSYEQYF
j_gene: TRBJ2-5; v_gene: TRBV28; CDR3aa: CASSSPGVETQYF
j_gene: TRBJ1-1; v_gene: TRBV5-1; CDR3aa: CASSLGGQGAMTEAFF
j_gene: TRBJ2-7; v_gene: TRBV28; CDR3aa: CASSIPGRNEQYF
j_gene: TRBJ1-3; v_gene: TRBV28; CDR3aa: CASSLGGIISGNTIYF
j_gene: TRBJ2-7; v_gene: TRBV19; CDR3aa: CASSGGRAWGYEQYF
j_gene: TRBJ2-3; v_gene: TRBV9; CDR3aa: CASSVYGRALGTDTQYF
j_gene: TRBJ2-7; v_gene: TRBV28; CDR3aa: CASSLFLGLGDEQYF
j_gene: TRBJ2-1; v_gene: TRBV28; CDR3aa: CASSTGVRTYNEQFF
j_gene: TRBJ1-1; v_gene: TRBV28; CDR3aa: CASSLPDRVGPGAFF
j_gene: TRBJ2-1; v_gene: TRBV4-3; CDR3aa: CASSSSGRPGDEQFF
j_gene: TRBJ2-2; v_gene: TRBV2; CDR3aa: CASSEGLSTGELFF
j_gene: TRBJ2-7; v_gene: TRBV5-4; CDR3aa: CASSLGRTVGYEQYF
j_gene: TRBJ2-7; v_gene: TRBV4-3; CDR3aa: CASSQGQGDYEQYF
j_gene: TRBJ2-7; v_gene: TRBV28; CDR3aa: CASSPQGQGKYEQYF
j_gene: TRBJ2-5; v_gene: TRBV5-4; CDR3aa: CASSTTAQETQYF
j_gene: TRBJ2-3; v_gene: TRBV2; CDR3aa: CASSEGAKQGWYDTDTQYF
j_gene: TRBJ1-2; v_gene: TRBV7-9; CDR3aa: CSSSLGLQNYGYTF
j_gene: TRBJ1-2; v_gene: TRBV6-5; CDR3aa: CASSYSPDRAYGYTF
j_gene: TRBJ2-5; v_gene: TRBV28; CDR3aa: CASSLLGAGGRETQYF
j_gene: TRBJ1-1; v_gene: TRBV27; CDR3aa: CASSPGQGHTEAFF
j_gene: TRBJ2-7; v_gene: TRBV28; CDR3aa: CASNSPREQYF
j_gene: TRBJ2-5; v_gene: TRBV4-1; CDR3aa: CASSLSRQETQYF
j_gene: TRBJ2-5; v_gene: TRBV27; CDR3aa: CASSLLPQETQYF
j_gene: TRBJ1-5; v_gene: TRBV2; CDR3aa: CASRGGVANQPQHF
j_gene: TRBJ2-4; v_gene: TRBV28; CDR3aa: CASTTKLRGAGRWVDIQYF
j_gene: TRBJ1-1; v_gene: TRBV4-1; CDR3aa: CASSTRFRAFF
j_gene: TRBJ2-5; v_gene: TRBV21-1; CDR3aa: CASSNRGGSQETQYF
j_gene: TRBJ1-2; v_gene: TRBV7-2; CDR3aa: CASSPSPGGRWGYTF
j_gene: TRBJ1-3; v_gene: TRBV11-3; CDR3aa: CASSLQADREDNNSGNTIYF
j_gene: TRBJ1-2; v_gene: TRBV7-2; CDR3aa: CASSPNAGGYTF
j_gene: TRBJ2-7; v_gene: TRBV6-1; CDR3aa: CASSEGTGGVYEQYF
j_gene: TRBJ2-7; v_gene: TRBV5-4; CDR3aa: CASSLGRQDYEQYF
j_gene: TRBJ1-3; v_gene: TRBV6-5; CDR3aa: CASSYSLGASGNTIYF
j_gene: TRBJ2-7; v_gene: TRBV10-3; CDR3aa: CAISPSFLAGGGYEQYF